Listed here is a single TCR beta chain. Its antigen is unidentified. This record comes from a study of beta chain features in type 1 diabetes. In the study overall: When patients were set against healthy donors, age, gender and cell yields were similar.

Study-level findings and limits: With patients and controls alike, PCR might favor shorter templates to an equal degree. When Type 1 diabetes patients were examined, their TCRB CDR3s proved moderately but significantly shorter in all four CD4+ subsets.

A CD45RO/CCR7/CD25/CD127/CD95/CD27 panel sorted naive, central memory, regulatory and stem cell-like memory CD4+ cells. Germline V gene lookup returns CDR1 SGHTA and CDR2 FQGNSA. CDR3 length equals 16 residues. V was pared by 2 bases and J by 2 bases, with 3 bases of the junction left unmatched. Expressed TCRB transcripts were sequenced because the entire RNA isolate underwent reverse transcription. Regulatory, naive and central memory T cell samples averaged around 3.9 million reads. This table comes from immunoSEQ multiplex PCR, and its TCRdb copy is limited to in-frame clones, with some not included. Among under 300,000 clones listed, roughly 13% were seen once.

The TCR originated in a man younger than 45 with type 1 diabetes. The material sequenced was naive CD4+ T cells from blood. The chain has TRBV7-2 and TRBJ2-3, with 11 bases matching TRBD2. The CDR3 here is CASSLRLAGPTDTQYF. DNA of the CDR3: TGTGCCAGCAGCTTACGACTAGCGGGGCCCACAGATACGCAGTATTTT.